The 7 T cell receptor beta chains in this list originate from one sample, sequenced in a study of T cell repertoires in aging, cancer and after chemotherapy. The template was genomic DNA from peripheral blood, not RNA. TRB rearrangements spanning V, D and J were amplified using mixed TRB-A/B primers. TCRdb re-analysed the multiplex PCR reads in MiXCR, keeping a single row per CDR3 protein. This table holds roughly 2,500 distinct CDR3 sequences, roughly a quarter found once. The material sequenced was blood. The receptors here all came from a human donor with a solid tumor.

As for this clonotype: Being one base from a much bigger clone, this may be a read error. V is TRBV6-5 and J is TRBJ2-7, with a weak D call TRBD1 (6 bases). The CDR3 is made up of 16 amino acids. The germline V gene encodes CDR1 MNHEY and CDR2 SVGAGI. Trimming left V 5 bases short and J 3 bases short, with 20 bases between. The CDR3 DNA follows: TGTGCCAGCAGTGAAGGTGGGAGTAGGGGGTTCTACGAGCAGTACTTC. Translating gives CASSEGGSRGFYEQYF.

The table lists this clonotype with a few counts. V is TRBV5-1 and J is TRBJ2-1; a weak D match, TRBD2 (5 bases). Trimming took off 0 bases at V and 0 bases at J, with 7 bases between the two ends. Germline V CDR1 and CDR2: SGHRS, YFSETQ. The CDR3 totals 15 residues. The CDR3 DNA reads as TGCGCCAGCAGCTTGGAAGCGGTCTCCTACAATGAGCAGTTCTTC. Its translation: CASSLEAVSYNEQFF.

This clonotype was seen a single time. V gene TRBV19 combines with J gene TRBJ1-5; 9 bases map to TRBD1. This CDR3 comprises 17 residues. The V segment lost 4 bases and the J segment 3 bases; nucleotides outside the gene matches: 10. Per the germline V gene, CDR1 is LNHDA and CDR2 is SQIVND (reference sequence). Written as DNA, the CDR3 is TGTGCCAGTAGTACTCGTGGGACAGGGCGAAACAATCAGCCCCAGCATTTT. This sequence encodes CASSTRGTGRNNQPQHF.

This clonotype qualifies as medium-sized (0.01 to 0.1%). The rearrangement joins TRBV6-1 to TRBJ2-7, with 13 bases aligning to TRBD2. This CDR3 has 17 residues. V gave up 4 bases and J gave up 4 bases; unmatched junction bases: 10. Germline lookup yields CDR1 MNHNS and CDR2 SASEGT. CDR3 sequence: CASSAGLAGAGVYEQYF. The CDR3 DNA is TGTGCCAGCAGTGCTGGACTAGCGGGAGCAGGGGTTTACGAGCAGTACTTC.

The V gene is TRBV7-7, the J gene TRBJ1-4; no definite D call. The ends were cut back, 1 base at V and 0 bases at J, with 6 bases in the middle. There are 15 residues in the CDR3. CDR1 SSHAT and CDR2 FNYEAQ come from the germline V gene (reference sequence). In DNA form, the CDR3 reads TGTGCCAGCAGCTTAGGCCGGACAACTAATGAAAAACTGTTTTTT. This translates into CASSLGRTTNEKLFF.

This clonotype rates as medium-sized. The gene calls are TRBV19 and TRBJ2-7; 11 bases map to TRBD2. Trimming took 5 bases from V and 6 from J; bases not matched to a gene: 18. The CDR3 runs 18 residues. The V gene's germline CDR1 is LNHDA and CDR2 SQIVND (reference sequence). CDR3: CASSAGLAGTRPISEQYF. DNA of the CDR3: TGTGCCAGTAGTGCCGGACTAGCGGGTACCCGCCCCATTAGCGAGCAGTACTTC. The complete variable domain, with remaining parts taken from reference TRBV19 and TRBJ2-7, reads DGGITQSPKYLFRKEGQNVTLSCEQNLNHDAMYWYRQDPGQGLRLIYYSQIVNDFQKGDIAEGYSVSREKKESFPLTVTSAQKNPTAFYLCASSAGLAGTRPISEQYFGPGTRLTVT.

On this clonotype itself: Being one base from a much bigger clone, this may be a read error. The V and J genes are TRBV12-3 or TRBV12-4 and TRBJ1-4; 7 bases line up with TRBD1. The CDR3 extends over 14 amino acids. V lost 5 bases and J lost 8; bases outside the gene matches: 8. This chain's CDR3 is CASSPIGGWEKLFF. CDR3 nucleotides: TGTGCCAGCAGTCCAATAGGGGGCTGGGAAAAACTGTTTTTT.